This TCR beta chain stems from a study of blood T cell repertoires in COVID-19. Study background: Spain, Italy and the United States supplied samples that represented acute and convalescent COVID-19. PBMCs, B-cell-depleted T cells, or T cells were the source of the cDNA or gDNA that made up the material.

Original handling: By means of reference gene primer amplification, nucleated cell counts were estimated. Sequencing used immunoSEQ multiplex PCR; TCRdb keeps in-frame clones, though not all of them. V, J and clone size are those of that table, while D and trimming were read from the DNA. This table holds over 250,000 clones, roughly 86% found once. Germline assignment: CDR1 KGHSH and CDR2 LQKENI. V lost 3 bases and J lost 7; bases outside the gene matches: 8. This CDR3 spans 15 amino acids. The rearrangement uses TRBV18 and TRBJ1-4, with TRBD1 matching 7 bases. Sample: peripheral blood. This TCR came from a woman aged 25 to 39 with acute or convalescent COVID-19. The CDR3 loop reads CASSPTGMTVEKLFF. The CDR3 DNA reads as TGTGCCAGCTCACCGACAGGGATGACTGTTGAAAAACTGTTTTTT.